This note documents a single TCR beta chain sequence. The antigen it binds to is not known. No quality values exist for individual bases; no much larger clone is one base distant. V is shortened by 0 bases, J by 2 bases, and the region joining them spans 9 bases. The germline V gene specifies SGHTA as CDR1 and FQGNSA as CDR2. Measured from the cysteine to the phenylalanine, the CDR3 is 15 residues long. The sequence is cut down to CDR3 DNA, 45 bases in frame from base 1. This sample is drawn from a study of shared clonotypes between healthy human individuals (TCRdb year 2020). Regarding the research as a whole: The cohort included three men and a couple of women between 18 and 49 years of age. For each donor, three plates each were used for CD4 naive and CD4 memory, two plates were used for CD8 naive, and one plate was used for CD8 memory. Blood TCR repertoires of about five healthy adults were deeply sequenced to estimate repertoire size and the extent of clonotype sharing between individuals. Different laboratories and diverse techniques were used to prepare libraries and sequence TCR repertoires, to increase sequencing depth and limit assay-specific biases. Leukapheresis yielded between about 0.9 and 9 billion PBMCs per donor.

TCR CDR3 regions were amplified from genomic DNA by multiplex PCR using the deep immunoSEQ assay. For each cell subset, the extracted genomic DNA was distributed evenly across all wells of several immunoSEQ 96-well plates, and each plate served as one replicate. For sorted subsets, each replicate PCR was loaded with around 200 ng genomic DNA, equivalent to 32,000 or so T cell genomes. Purified libraries were quantified with a Qubit 3.0 fluorometer, sized on a Bioanalyzer 2100, and re-quantified with the KAPA Library Quantification kit. Every immunoSEQ 96-well plate was sequenced on a separate single-read 150-cycle Illumina NextSeq 550 flow cell. Processing in the source paper ran as follows. Because the immunoSEQ output included only junctional sequences and no quality scores, the filtering could not be the same as the filtering used for full-length reads. To assign V/J genes and CDR3, sequences were annotated against IMGT germline references using PyIR, a Python wrapper for IgBLAST v1.9. Reads with weak V/J assignments (E-value above 1e-6), missing CDR3, stop codons, out-of-frame junctions, or ambiguous translated residues were removed. A V3J clonotype was defined by an identical inferred V gene, J gene, and CDR3 amino acid sequence. The percentage overlap between two repertoires was calculated by dividing the number of shared unique clonotypes by the size of the smaller repertoire. Richness of each repertoire was evaluated using RTK rarefaction, the Chao1 estimator, and Recon v2.1 estimates of unobserved clonotypes. For all TCRbeta clonotypes obtained by the gDNA method from four donors, generation probabilities were computed with OLGA. TCRdb carries this immuneACCESS record with in-frame sequences only. Its versions omit some clonotypes, under half of them owing to an unresolved V gene in the studies checked, with the rest unexplained. The DNA gave D and trimming, while V, J and clone size come from that table. The sample contains 2.5 million or so clones, 85% to 95% of them found a single time. Roughly 0.15% of the sample is taken by the ten largest.

Summary of the overall study and its limitations: Clonotypes shared by all four sorted-subset donors showed higher generation probabilities than non-shared clonotypes. Based on pairwise subsampling, the degree of clonotype sharing among donors was expected to be affected by sequencing depth. Incomplete sequencing was indicated by rarefaction of sorted-subset datasets, despite the large sequencing depth. Estimated clonotype richness was generally larger for naive than for memory subsets. Sampling was restricted to blood, and TCR repertoires in tissues likely differ from the TCR repertoires found in blood. The small number of donors limited the genetic and exposure-history diversity represented. About 4.5% of naive CD4, around 3.5% of naive CD8, about 2.1% of memory CD4, and 0.4% of memory CD8 clonotypes were shared across a few donors.

The donors were healthy, HIV-negative adults who had no recently reported acute infections or vaccinations. Only Caucasian adults living in Nashville, Tennessee, USA were represented among the donors. CD4+ T cells were enriched by magnetic negative selection; naive cells were then positively selected on CD45RA, and the negative fraction formed the memory subset. After blood collection by leukapheresis, PBMCs were isolated using Ficoll-Histopaque density gradient centrifugation and then cryopreserved in the vapor phase of liquid nitrogen. Purity and quantity of every magnetically sorted T cell population were checked by analytical flow cytometry. Each sorted fraction had its genomic DNA isolated and then quantified by UV absorbance on a Nanodrop 2000c.

Sequenced sample: naive CD4+ T cells sorted from blood. Taken with the paper, the label for cell subset or site translates to: CD45RA+ positively selected. The sequence derives from a young man in good health. The chain couples TRBV7-2 to TRBJ2-3, with no D gene named confidently. The CDR3 protein: CASSLAGRDTDTQYF. The nucleotide sequence is TGTGCCAGCAGCTTAGCAGGGCGAGACACAGATACGCAGTATTTT.